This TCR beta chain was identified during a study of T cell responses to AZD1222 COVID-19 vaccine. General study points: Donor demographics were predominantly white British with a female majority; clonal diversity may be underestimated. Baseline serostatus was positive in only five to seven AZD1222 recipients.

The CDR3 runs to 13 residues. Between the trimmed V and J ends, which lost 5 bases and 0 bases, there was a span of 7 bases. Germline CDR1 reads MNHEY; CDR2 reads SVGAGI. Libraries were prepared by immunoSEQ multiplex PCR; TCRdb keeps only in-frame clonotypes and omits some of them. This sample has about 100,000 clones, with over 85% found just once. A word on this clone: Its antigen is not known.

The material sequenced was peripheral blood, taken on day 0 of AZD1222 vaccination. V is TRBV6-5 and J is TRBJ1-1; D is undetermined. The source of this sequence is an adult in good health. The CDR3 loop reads CASSQQLNTEAFF. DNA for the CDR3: TGTGCCAGCAGTCAACAGCTGAACACTGAAGCTTTCTTT.